One sample yielded the 8 T cell receptor beta chains listed below, sequenced in a study of cytomegalovirus exposure and HLA in healthy donors. PCR primers comprised 60 Vbeta and 13 Jbeta primers. Sequencing used immunoSEQ multiplex PCR; TCRdb keeps in-frame clones, though not all of them. The repertoire has about 94,000 clones, around three fifths of them found once; the top ten carry roughly 3.9%. Sequencing was done on a sample of PBMCs. These receptors were taken from a man younger than 45 in good health and CMV-seronegative.

J is TRBJ2-5 and V is TRBV28, with 7 bases matching TRBD2. CDR1 is MDHEN, CDR2 SYDVKM, per germline. J was trimmed by 7 bases and V by 4 bases; bases with no gene match: 9. The length of the CDR3 is 14 residues. The CDR3: CASSSGTTPWTQYF. In DNA, the CDR3 is TGTGCCAGCAGTTCCGGGACTACACCCTGGACCCAGTACTTC.

The chain carries TRBV27 and TRBJ1-1, with TRBD1 as a possible D gene (6 bases). This CDR3 is 12 amino acids long. Deletions cut 8 bases from V and 1 base from J, with 8 bases between. Germline lookup yields CDR1 MNHEY and CDR2 SMNVEV (reference sequence). CDR3 sequence reads: CASSQGNTEAFF. The CDR3 bases are TGTGCCAGCTCACAGGGGAACACTGAAGCTTTCTTT.

This clone has only a few counts. The chain carries TRBV19 and TRBJ2-2; a possible D gene is TRBD2 (5 bases). This CDR3 region has 14 residues. CDR1 and CDR2 (germline): LNHDA, SQIVND (reference sequence). Trimming stripped 8 bases from V and 7 bases from J, with 17 bases between. CDR3 sequence reads: CASRESPWGGELFF. CDR3 in DNA: TGTGCCAGTCGGGAATCCCCCTGGGGCGGGGAGCTGTTTTTT.

This clone appeared a single time. The chain combines TRBV5-4 with TRBJ2-5; D remains unclear. The DNA end favors TRBJ2-7, so the J call may be wrong. The CDR3 sequence is 11 residues long. Looked up from germline, CDR1 is SGHNT and CDR2 is YYREEE (reference sequence). The DNA for the CDR3 is TGTGCCAGCAGCCCCTCCTACGAGCAGTACTTC. Protein product: CASSPSYEQYF.

The chain combines TRBV7-8 with TRBJ2-5; TRBD2 is a possible D gene (7 bases). Germline V gene sequence: CDR1 SGHVS, CDR2 FQNEAQ. V was pared by 3 bases and J by 2 bases, with 19 bases between. The CDR3 spans 17 residues. In nucleotides, the CDR3 is TGTGCCAGCAGCTTCTTTAGCCCCCGGGGGGCACAAGAGACCCAGTACTTC. Its protein is CASSFFSPRGAQETQYF.

J is TRBJ1-2 and V is TRBV20-1; 7 bases agree with TRBD1. With 5 bases clipped from V and 12 bases from J, the junction kept 6 bases outside the gene matches. The CDR3 has 10 amino acids. Germline-derived CDR1 and CDR2 are DFQATT and SNEGSKA (reference sequence). Written as DNA, the CDR3 is TGCAGTGCTCTCATACAGGGGAACACCTTC. This codes for CSALIQGNTF.

The chain links TRBV27 to TRBJ2-1, with D perhaps matching TRBD2 (6 bases). Germline CDR1 and CDR2: MNHEY and SMNVEV (reference sequence). The CDR3 length is 12 residues. Deletions cut 6 bases from V and 8 bases from J, with 11 bases between. CDR3 bases: TGTGCCAGCAGCCGGGGGAGCCATGAGCAGTTCTTC. Its protein product is CASSRGSHEQFF.

This chain joins TRBV20-1 and TRBJ2-7; D call uncertain. This CDR3 has 10 residues. Germline V gives CDR1 DFQATT, CDR2 SNEGSKA (reference sequence). Trimming removed 6 bases at V and 11 bases at J, with 14 bases between. CDR3 amino acids: CSAARQLEYF. The CDR3 coding sequence is TGCAGTGCGGCGCGGCAACTGGAGTACTTC.